One TCR beta chain is described in this entry. Its binding antigen is unknown. Nothing much larger sits one base from this clone, and base qualities are not available. The data belong to a study of OX40 agonist ivuxolimab in advanced cancers. Broadly, across the study: The costimulatory receptor OX40 (CD134) was targeted by ivuxolimab, a fully human IgG2 agonistic monoclonal antibody. The paper describes the monotherapy dose-escalation part (N of about 47 patients) of the phase I trial of ivuxolimab. Prior anti-PD-1, anti-PD-L1 or anti-CTLA-4 therapy was permitted, and checkpoint inhibitors had been received by roughly 42% of dose-escalation patients. Three dose-escalation patients achieved partial responses, one with hepatocellular carcinoma and two with cutaneous melanoma. In the dose-escalation cohort, around four fifths of patients were male, and the mean age was approximately 64 years, with a range of about 23 to 90. The point of sequencing TCRbeta in the periphery was to test whether ivuxolimab changed TCR sequence diversity and drove clonal T-cell expansion. Intravenous ivuxolimab was administered to patients every 2 weeks at six dose levels: 0.01, 0.1, 0.3, 1.5, 3 and 10 mg/kg. Among the approximately 50 dose-escalation patients, about 20 had hepatocellular carcinoma, around 15 melanoma, 9 renal cell carcinoma and 9 head and neck cancer. Results and caveats for the whole study, not just this receptor: After ivuxolimab, CD8+ T cells had more expanded clones than CD4+ T cells on average. Low levels of normalized T-cell clonal expansion were also seen in some nonresponding patients. The antigen specificity of the peripheral T cells that underwent clonal expansion was not determined. Partial responders in the 0.1-3.0 mg/kg groups had among the lowest normalized peripheral clonal expansion, especially among CD8+ T cells. At doses of 0.1 to 3.0 mg/kg, clonal expansion of both CD4+ and CD8+ T cells in blood was seen between baseline and week 6.

The trial excluded patients who had a history of autoimmune disease or who were on systemic immunosuppression. Peripheral blood for TCR sequencing was collected from all dose cohorts at baseline, on cycle 4 day 1, and on cycle 7 day 1. The samples were taken from a phase I, first-in-human, multicenter, open-label dose-escalation trial of ivuxolimab. Adults with locally advanced or metastatic head and neck squamous cell, hepatocellular, melanoma or renal cell carcinoma were enrolled in the trial. Before TCR sequencing, CD4+ T cells and CD8+ T cells were sorted from peripheral blood as separate populations. Genomic DNA was extracted from sorted cells for sequencing of the TCRbeta CDR3 region. The immunoSEQ Assay was used for sequencing of TCRbeta CDR3 regions. TCRdb re-hosts the immuneACCESS table, in-frame sequences only. Its copies lack some clones; in the studies checked, an unresolved V gene accounts for under half of them, and the cause for the rest is not known. The sample data list some 150,000 clones, and just over 90% of these were observed just once. The leading ten clones occupy 1% of the sample.

Taken from the germline V gene, the CDR1 and CDR2 loops are LGHNA and YNFKEQ. V drops 1 base and J drops 5 bases, leaving 3 bases in between. There are 12 amino acids in the CDR3, from cysteine to phenylalanine inclusive. CDR3 DNA is the only sequence kept; it has 36 bases, read in frame from the first base. Here the chain combines TRBV4-2 and TRBJ2-1; the D gene assignment is ambiguous. The sample in question was CD4+ or CD8+ T cells sorted from blood, obtained in a trial of the OX40 agonist ivuxolimab. This TCR was recovered from an adult with an advanced solid tumor such as melanoma, head and neck, liver or kidney cancer. This receptor has the CDR3 CASSQGHNEQFF. The DNA sequence is TGTGCCAGCAGCCAAGGGCACAATGAGCAGTTCTTC.